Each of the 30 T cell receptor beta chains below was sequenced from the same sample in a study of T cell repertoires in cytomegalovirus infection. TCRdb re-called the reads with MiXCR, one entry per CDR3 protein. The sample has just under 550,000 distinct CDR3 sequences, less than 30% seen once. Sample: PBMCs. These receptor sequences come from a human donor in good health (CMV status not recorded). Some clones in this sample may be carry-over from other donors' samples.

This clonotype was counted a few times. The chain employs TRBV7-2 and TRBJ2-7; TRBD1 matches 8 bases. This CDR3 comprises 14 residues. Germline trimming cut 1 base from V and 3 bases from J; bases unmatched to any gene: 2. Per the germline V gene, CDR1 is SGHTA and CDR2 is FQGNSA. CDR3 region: CASSLGGQVYEQYF. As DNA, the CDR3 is TGTGCCAGCAGCTTAGGGGGACAGGTCTACGAGCAGTACTTC.

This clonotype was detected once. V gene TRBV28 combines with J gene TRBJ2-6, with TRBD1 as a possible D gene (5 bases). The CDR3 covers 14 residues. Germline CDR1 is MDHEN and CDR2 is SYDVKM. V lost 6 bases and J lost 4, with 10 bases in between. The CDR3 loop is CASRGPGGANVLTF. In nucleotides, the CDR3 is TGTGCCAGCAGGGGGCCAGGAGGGGCCAACGTCCTGACTTTC.

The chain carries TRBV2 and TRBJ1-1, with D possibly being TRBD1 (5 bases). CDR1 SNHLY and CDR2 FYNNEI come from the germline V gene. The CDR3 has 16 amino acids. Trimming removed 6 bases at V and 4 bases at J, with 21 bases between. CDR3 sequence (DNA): TGTGCCAGCAGGGCCCGTCAACCAGGCGGGGGCACTGAAGCTTTCTTT. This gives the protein CASRARQPGGGTEAFF.

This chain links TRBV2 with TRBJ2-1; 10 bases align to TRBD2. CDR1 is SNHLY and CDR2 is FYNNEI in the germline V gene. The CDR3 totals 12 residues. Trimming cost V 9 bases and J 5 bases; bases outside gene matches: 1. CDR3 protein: CASLAGDNEQFF. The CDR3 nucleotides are TGTGCCAGTCTAGCGGGAGACAATGAGCAGTTCTTC.

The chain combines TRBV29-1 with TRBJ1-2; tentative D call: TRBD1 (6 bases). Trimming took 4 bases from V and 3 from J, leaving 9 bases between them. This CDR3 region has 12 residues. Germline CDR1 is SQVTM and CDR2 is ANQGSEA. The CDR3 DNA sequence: TGCAGCGTTGTGGGGGGGCACTATGGCTACACCTTC. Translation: CSVVGGHYGYTF.

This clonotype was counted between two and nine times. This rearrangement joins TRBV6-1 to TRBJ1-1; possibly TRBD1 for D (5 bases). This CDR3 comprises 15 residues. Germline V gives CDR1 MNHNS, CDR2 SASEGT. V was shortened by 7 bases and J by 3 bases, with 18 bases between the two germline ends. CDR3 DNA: TGTGCCAGCACCCTAGGGGCAGGGTTCTACACTGAAGCTTTCTTT. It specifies CASTLGAGFYTEAFF.

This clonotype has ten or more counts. The CDR3 nucleotides are TGTGCCAGCAGCGAGGACATGAACAGGGTATATCAGCCCCAGCATTTT. Protein: CASSEDMNRVYQPQHF. The rearrangement links TRBV7-8 to TRBJ1-5, with D possibly being TRBD1 (6 bases). The CDR3 runs 16 residues. The germline gives CDR1 SGHVS, CDR2 FQNEAQ. Trimming pared 5 bases from V and 5 bases from J, leaving 19 bases between. The full variable domain, completed using reference TRBV7-8 and TRBJ1-5, is GAGVSQSPRYKVAKRGQDVALRCDPISGHVSLFWYQQALGQGPEFLTYFQNEAQLDKSGLPSDRFFAERPEGSVSTLKIQRTQQEDSAVYLCASSEDMNRVYQPQHFGDGTRLSIL.

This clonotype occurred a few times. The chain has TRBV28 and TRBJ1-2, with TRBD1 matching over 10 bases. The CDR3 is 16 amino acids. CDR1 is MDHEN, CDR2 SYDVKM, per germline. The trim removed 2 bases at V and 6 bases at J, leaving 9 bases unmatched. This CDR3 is CASSLGTGARVHGYTF. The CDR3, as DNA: TGTGCCAGCAGTTTAGGGACAGGGGCCAGGGTACATGGCTACACCTTC.

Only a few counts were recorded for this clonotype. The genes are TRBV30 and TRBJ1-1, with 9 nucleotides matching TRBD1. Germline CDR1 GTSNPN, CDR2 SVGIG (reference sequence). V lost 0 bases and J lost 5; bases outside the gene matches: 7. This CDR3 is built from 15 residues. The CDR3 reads CAWSVAPGQGTEAFF. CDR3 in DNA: TGTGCCTGGAGTGTGGCCCCGGGACAGGGTACTGAAGCTTTCTTT.

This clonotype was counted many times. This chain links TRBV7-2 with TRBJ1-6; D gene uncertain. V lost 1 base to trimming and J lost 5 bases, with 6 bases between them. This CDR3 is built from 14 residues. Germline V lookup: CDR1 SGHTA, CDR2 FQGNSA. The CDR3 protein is CASSLVPDNSPLHF. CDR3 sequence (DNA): TGTGCCAGCAGCTTAGTTCCAGATAATTCACCCCTCCACTTT. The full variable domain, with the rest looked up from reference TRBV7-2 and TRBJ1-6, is GAGVSQSPSNKVTEKGKDVELRCDPISGHTALYWYRQSLGQGLEFLIYFQGNSAPDKSGLPSDRFSAERTGGSVSTLTIQRTQQEDSAVYLCASSLVPDNSPLHFGNGTRLTVT.

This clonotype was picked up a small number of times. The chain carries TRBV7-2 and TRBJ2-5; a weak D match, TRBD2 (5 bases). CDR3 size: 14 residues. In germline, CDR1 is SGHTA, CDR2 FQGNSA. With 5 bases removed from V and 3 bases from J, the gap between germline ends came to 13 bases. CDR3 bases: TGTGCCAGCAGCCAAGGGATTAGCGAAGAGACCCAGTACTTC. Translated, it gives CASSQGISEETQYF. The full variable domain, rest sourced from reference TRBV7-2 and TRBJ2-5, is GAGVSQSPSNKVTEKGKDVELRCDPISGHTALYWYRQSLGQGLEFLIYFQGNSAPDKSGLPSDRFSAERTGGSVSTLTIQRTQQEDSAVYLCASSQGISEETQYFGPGTRLLVL.

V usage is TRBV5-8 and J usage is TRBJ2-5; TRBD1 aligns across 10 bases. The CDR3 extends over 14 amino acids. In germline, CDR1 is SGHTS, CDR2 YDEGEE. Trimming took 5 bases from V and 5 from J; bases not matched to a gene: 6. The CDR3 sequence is CASRPGQGLETQYF. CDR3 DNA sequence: TGTGCCAGCAGACCGGGACAGGGGTTGGAGACCCAGTACTTC. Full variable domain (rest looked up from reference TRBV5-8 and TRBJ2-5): EAGVTQSPTHLIKTRGQQATLRCSPISGHTSVYWYQQALGLGLQFLLWYDEGEERNRGNFPPRFSGRQFPNYSSELNVNALELEDSALYLCASRPGQGLETQYFGPGTRLLVL.

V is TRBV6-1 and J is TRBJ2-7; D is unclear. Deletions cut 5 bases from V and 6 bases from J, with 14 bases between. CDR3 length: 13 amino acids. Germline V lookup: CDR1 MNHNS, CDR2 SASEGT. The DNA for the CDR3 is TGTGCCAGCAGTCGTACAGAGAACATCGAGCAGTACGTC. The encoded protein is CASSRTENIEQYV.

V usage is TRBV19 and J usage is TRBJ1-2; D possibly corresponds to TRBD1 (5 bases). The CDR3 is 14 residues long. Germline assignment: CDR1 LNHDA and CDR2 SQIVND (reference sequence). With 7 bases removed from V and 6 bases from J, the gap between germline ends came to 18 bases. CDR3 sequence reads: CASTRTGGRDGYTF. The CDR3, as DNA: TGTGCCAGTACCAGAACAGGAGGGAGGGATGGCTACACCTTC.

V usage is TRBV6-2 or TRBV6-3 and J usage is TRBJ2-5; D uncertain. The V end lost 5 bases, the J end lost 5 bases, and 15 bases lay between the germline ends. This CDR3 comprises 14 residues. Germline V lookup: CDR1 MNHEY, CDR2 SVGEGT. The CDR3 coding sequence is TGTGCCAGCAGTAGCCGGGCCTTAAGGGAGACCCAGTACTTC. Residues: CASSSRALRETQYF.

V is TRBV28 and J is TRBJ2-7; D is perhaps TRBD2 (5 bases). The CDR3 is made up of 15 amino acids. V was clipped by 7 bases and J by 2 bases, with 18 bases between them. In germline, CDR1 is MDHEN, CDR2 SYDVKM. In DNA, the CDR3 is TGTGCCAGCATCCCCGCGGGTCGGCGGACCTACGAGCAGTACTTC. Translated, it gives CASIPAGRRTYEQYF.

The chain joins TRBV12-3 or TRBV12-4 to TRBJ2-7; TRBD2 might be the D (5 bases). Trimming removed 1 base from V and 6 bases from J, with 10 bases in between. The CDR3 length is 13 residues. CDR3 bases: TGTGCCAGCAGTTTAGGGGGAGCGAGCGAGCAGTACGTC. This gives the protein CASSLGGASEQYV.

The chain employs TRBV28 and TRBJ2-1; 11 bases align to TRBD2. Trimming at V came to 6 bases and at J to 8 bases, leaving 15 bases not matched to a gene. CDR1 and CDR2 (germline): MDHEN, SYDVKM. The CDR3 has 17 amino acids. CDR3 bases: TGTGCCAGCAGACCATGGGGGGGGACTAGCGGCGGCTATGAGCAGTTCTTC. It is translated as CASRPWGGTSGGYEQFF.

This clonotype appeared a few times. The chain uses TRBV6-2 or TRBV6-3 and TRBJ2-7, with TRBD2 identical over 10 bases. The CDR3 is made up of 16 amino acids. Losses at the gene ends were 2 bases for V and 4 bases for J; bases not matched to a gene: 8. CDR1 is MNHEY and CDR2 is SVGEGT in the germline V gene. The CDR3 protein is CASSYGLAGVMYEQYF. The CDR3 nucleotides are TGTGCCAGCAGTTACGGCCTAGCGGGAGTGATGTACGAGCAGTACTTC.

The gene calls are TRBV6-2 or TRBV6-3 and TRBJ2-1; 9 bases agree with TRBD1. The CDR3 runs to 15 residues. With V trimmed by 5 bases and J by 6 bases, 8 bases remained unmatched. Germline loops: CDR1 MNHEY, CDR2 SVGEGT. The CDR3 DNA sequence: TGTGCCAGCAGTAGGGACAGGGAGAGGGGCAATGAGCAGTTCTTC. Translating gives CASSRDRERGNEQFF.

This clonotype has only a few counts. The CDR3 sequence is CASSQDGGNTDTQYF. Written as DNA, the CDR3 is TGCGCCAGCAGCCAAGACGGGGGGAACACAGATACGCAGTATTTT. This chain uses TRBV4-1 with TRBJ2-3; TRBD2 aligns across 7 bases. The CDR3 is 15 residues long. J gave up 2 bases and V 0 bases, and 2 bases lay outside the gene matches. Germline V gene sequence: CDR1 MGHRA, CDR2 YSYEKL.

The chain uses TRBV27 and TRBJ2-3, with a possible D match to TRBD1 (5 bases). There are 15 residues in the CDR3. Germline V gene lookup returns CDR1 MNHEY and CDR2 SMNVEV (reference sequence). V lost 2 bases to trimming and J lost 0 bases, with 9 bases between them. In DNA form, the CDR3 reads TGTGCCAGCAGTTTAACCTGGACAAGCACAGATACGCAGTATTTT. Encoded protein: CASSLTWTSTDTQYF.

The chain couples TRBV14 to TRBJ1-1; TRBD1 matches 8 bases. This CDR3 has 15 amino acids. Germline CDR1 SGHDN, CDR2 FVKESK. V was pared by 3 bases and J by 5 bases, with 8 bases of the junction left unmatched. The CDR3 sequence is CASSHWDRFLTEAFF. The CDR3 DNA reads TGTGCCAGCAGCCATTGGGACAGGTTCTTGACTGAAGCTTTCTTT.

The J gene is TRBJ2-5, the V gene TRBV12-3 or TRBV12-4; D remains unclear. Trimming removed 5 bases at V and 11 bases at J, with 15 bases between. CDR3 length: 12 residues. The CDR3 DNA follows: TGTGCCAGCAGTCCCGGCGTAGGCCGACAGTACTTC. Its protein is CASSPGVGRQYF.

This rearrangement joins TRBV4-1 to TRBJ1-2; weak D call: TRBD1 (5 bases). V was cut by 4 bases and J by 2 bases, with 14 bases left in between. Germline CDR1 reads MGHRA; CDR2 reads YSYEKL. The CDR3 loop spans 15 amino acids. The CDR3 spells CASSRPGRKNYGYTF. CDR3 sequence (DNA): TGCGCCAGCAGCCGACCGGGACGGAAGAACTATGGCTACACCTTC.

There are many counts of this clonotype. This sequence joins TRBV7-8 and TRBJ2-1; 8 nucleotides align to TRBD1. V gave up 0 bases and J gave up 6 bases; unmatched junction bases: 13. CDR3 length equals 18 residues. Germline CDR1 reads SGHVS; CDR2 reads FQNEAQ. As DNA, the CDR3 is TGTGCCAGCAGCTTAGCGTCATTAAGGACAGGGTTGCGCAATGAGCAGTTCTTC. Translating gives CASSLASLRTGLRNEQFF.

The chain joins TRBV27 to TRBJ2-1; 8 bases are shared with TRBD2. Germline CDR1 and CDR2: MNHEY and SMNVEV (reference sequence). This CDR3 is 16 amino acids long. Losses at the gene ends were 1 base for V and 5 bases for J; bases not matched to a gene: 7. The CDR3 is CASSLFNLAGDNEQFF. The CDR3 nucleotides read TGTGCCAGCAGTTTATTTAATCTAGCGGGCGACAATGAGCAGTTCTTC.

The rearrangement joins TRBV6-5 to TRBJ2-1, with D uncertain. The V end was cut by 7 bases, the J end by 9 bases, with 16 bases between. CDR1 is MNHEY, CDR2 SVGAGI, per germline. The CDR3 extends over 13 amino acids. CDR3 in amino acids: CASTSSLRVEQFF. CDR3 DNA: TGTGCCAGCACCTCGAGCCTACGGGTTGAGCAGTTCTTC.

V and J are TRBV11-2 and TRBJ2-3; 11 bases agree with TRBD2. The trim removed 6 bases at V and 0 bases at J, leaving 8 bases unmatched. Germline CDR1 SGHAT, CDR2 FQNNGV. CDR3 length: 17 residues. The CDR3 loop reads CASSSDWTSGSTDTQYF. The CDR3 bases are TGTGCCAGCAGTTCTGACTGGACTAGCGGGAGCACAGATACGCAGTATTTT.

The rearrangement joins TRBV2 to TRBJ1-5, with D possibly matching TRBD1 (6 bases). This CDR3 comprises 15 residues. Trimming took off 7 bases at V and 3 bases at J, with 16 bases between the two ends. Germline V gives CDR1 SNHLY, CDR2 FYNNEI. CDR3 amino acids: CASNPTGFINQPQHF. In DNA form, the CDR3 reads TGTGCCAGCAACCCTACAGGGTTCATCAATCAGCCCCAGCATTTT.